This T cell receptor beta chain was sequenced in a study of T cell responses to AZD1222 COVID-19 vaccine. Method: immunoSEQ multiplex PCR; TCRdb's copy keeps in-frame clones and lacks some. Of fewer than 150,000 clones in the sample, roughly 91% were seen once. General study findings and limits: Close to half of all spike-specific TCRs reportedly target regions of the variants that are unmutated. Only five or six AZD1222 recipients were seropositive at baseline. Donors were largely white British and mainly female; clonal diversity was possibly underestimated.

For this clone: What it binds is unknown.

CDR1 and CDR2 from the germline V gene are SEHNR and FQNEAQ (reference sequence). This CDR3 is 12 amino acids long. V was clipped by 5 bases and J by 9 bases, with 14 bases between them. The starting material was peripheral blood, obtained 28 days after the second AZD1222 dose. The V call is TRBV7-9, the J call TRBJ2-7; D ambiguous. The sequence was obtained from an adult who received the AZD1222 COVID-19 vaccine. CDR3 coding DNA: TGTGCCAGCAGCAGATACGGTATCGGGCAGTACTTC. It specifies CASSRYGIGQYF.